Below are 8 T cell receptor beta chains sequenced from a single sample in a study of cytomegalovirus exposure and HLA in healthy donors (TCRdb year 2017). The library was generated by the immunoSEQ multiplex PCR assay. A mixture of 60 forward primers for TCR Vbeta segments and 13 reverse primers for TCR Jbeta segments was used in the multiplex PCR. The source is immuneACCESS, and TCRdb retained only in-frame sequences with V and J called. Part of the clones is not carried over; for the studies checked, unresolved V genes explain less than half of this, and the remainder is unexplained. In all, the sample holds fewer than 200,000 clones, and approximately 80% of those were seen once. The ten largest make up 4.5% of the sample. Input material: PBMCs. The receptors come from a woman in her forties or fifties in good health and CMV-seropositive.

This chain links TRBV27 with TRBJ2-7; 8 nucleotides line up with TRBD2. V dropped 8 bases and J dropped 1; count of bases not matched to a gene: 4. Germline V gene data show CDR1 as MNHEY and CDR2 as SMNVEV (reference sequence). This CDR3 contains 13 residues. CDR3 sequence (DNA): TGTGCCAGCGGCCGGGGGGGGTCCTACGAGCAGTACTTC. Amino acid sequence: CASGRGGSYEQYF.

CDR3 sequence: CAWKQGADEKLFF. CDR3 bases: TGTGCCTGGAAACAGGGGGCGGATGAAAAACTGTTTTTT. V is TRBV30 and J is TRBJ1-4; 9 bases map to TRBD1. CDR1 and CDR2 from the germline V gene are GTSNPN and SVGIG (reference sequence). With V trimmed by 4 bases and J by 6 bases, 3 bases remained unmatched. The CDR3 extends over 13 amino acids.

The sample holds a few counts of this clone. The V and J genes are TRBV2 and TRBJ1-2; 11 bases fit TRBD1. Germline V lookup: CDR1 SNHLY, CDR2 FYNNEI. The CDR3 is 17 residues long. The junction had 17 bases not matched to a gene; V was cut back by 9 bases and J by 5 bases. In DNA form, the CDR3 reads TGTGCCAGGGAAATTCCCGGGGACAGGGGGAATCTATATGGCTACACCTTC. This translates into CAREIPGDRGNLYGYTF.

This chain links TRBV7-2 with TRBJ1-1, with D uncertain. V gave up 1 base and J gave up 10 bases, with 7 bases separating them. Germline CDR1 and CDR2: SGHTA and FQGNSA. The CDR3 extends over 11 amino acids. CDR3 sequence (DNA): TGTGCCAGCAGCTTAGGACGGGGAGCTTTCTTT. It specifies CASSLGRGAFF. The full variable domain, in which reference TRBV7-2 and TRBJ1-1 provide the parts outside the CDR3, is GAGVSQSPSNKVTEKGKDVELRCDPISGHTALYWYRQSLGQGLEFLIYFQGNSAPDKSGLPSDRFSAERTGGSVSTLTIQRTQQEDSAVYLCASSLGRGAFFGQGTRLTVV.

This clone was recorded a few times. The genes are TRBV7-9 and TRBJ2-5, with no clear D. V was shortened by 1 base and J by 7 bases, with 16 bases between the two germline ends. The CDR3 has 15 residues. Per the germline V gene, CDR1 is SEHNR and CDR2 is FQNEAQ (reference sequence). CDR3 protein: CASSLDGPSQVTQYF. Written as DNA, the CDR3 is TGTGCCAGCAGCTTAGATGGCCCCAGCCAGGTGACCCAGTACTTC.

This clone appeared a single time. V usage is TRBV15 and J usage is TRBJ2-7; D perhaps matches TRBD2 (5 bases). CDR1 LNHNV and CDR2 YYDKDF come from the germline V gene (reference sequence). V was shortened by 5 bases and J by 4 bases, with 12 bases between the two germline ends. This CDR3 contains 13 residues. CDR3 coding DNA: TGTGCCACCAGCCCTAGCTTAGGGTACGAGCAGTACTTC. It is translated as CATSPSLGYEQYF. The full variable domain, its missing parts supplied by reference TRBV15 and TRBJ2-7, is DAMVIQNPRYQVTQFGKPVTLSCSQTLNHNVMYWYQQKSSQAPKLLFHYYDKDFNNEADTPDNFQSRRPNTSFCFLDIRSPGLGDTAMYLCATSPSLGYEQYFGPGTRLTVT.

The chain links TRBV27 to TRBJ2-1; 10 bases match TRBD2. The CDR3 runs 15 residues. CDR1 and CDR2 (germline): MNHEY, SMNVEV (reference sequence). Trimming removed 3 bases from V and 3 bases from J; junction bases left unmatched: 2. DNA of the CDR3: TGTGCCAGCAGTTTTTTAGCGGGGGGCTACAATGAGCAGTTCTTC. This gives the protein CASSFLAGGYNEQFF.

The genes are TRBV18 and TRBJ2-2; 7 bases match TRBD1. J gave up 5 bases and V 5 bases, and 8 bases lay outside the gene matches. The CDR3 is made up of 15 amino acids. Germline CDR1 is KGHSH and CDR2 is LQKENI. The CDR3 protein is CASSSRQGNTGELFF. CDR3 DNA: TGTGCCAGCTCATCGAGACAGGGTAATACCGGGGAGCTGTTTTTT. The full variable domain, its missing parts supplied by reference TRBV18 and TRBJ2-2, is NAGVMQNPRHLVRRRGQEARLRCSPMKGHSHVYWYRQLPEEGLKFMVYLQKENIIDESGMPKERFSAEFPKEGPSILRIQQVVRGDSAAYFCASSSRQGNTGELFFGEGSRLTVL.